At least ten counts were recorded for the clone carrying this T cell receptor (beta chain). The antigen is not known. This library used approximately 0.4 ug RNA and molecular barcoded adaptors spanning alpha/delta and beta/gamma chains. TCRdb re-called the reads with MiXCR, one entry per CDR3 protein. Of approximately 61,000 distinct CDR3 sequences in the sample, roughly a fifth are singletons; the top ten hold over 12%. The source of the sample is a study of read filtering for tumor transcriptome and immune sequencing. The study's findings and limits: IR-seq and RNA-seq agreed better without single-read clonotypes. About 82% of IR-seq clonotypes had a single read, yet these held approximately 3.5% of reads.

There are 14 residues in the CDR3. CDR1 SQVTM and CDR2 ANQGSEA come from the germline V gene. The ends lost 5 bases at V and 9 bases at J; junction bases unmatched: 8. Sequenced: a population of CD138-negative cells sorted from bone marrow. The chain carries TRBV29-1 and TRBJ2-1, with 12 bases lining up with TRBD2. The sequence came from a donor at least 40 years old with multiple myeloma. The CDR3, as DNA: TGCAGCGTTCGTAGACTAGCGGGGGCCCTTGAGCAGTTCTTC. Protein product: CSVRRLAGALEQFF.